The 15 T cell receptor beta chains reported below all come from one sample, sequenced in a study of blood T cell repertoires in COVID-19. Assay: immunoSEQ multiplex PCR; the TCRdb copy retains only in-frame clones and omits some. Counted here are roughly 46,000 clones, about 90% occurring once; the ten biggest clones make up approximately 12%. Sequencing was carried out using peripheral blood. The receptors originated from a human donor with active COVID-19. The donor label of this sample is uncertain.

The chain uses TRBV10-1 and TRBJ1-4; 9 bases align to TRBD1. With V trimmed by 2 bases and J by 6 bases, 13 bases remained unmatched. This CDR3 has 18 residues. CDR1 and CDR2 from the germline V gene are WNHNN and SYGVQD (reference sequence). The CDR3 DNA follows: TGCGCCAGCAGTGAGGTTACAGGGGGCGGCGCGGTTGATGAAAAACTGTTTTTT. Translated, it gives CASSEVTGGGAVDEKLFF.

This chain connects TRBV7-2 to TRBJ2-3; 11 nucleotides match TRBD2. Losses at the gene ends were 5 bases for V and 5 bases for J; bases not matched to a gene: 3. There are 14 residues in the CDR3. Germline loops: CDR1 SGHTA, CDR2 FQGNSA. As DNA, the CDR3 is TGTGCCAGCAGCGGGGGACTAGCGGAAGATACGCAGTATTTT. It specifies CASSGGLAEDTQYF.

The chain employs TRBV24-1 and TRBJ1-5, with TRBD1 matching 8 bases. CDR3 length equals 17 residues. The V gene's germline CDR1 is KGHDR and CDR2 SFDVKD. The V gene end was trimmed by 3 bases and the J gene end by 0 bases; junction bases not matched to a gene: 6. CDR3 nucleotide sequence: TGTGCCACCAGTGATGGGGGACAGGATTATAGCAATCAGCCCCAGCATTTT. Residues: CATSDGGQDYSNQPQHF.

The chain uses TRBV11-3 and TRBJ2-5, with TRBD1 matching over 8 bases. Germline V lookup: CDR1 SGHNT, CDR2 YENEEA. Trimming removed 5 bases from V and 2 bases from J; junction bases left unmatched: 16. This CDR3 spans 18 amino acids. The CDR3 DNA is TGTGCCAGCAGCCCGCCCCCCGGGACAGGACGTTTACAAGAGACCCAGTACTTC. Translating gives CASSPPPGTGRLQETQYF.

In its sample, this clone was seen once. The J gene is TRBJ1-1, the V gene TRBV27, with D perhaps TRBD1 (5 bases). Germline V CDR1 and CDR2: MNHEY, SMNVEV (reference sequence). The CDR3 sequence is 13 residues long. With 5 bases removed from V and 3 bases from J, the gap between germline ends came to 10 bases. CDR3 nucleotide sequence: TGTGCCAGCAGTAGAACAGGCTACACTGAAGCTTTCTTT. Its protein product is CASSRTGYTEAFF.

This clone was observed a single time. CDR3 DNA sequence: TGTGCCAGCAGCTTACACCCGGGAAATTCACCCCTCCACTTT. It codes for CASSLHPGNSPLHF. The chain uses TRBV7-2 and TRBJ1-6, with no clear D. Trimming pared 2 bases from V and 7 bases from J, leaving 9 bases between. From germline, CDR1 is SGHTA and CDR2 FQGNSA. This CDR3 region has 14 residues.

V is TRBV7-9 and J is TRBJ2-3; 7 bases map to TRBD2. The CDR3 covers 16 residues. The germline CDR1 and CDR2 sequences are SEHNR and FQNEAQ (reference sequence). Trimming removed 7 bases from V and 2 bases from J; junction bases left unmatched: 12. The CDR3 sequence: CASTPVGGLNTDTQYF. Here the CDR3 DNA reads TGTGCCAGCACCCCCGTGGGGGGGTTAAACACAGATACGCAGTATTTT.

The CDR3 reads CASNLPRVGQPQHF. CDR3 DNA sequence: TGTGCCAGCAATCTGCCCAGGGTGGGGCAGCCCCAGCATTTT. The V gene is TRBV6-5, the J gene TRBJ1-5; TRBD1 might be the D (5 bases). Trimming removed 7 bases from V and 7 bases from J, with 17 bases in between. CDR1 is MNHEY, CDR2 SVGAGI, per germline. This CDR3 contains 14 residues.

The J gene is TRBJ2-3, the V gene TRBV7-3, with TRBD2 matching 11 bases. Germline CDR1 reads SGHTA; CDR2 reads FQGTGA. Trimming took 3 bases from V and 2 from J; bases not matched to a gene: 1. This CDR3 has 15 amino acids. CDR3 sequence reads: CASSLGLADTDTQYF. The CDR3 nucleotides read TGTGCCAGCAGCTTGGGACTAGCGGACACAGATACGCAGTATTTT.

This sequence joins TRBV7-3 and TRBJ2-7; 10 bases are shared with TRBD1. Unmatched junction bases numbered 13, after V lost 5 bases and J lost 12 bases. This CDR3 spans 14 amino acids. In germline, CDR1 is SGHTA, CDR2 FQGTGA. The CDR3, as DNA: TGTGCCAGCAGCCCTGGGACAGGGGACCGACGGCTGTACTTC. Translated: CASSPGTGDRRLYF.

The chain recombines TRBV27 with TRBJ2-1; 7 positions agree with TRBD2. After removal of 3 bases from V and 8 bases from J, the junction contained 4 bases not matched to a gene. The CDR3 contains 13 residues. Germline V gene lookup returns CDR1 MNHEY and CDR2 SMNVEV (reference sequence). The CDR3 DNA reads TGTGCCAGCAGTTTCCGACTAGCCGATGAGCAGTTCTTC. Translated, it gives CASSFRLADEQFF.

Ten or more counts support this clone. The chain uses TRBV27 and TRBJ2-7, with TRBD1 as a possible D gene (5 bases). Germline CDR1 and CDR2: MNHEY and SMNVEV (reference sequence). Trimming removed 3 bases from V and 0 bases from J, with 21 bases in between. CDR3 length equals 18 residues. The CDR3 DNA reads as TGTGCCAGCAGTTTCGAGACCCCGACAGAGAGGAGCTCCTACGAGCAGTACTTC. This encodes CASSFETPTERSSYEQYF.

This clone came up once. The CDR3 DNA is TGTGCCAGCAGTGATCGGTCAACAGGGGATCAGCCCCAGCATTTT. This encodes CASSDRSTGDQPQHF. This chain links TRBV2 with TRBJ1-5, with 7 bases identical to TRBD1. The CDR3 sequence is 15 residues long. The V gene's germline CDR1 is SNHLY and CDR2 FYNNEI. V shed 3 bases, J shed 5 bases, and the junction held 7 bases outside the gene matches.

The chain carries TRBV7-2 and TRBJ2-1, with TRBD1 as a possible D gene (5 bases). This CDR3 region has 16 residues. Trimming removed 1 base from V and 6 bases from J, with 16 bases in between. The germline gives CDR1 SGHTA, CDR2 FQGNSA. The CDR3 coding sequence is TGTGCCAGCAGCTTAGTGTTTCTGGGGCCGGTCAATGAGCAGTTCTTC. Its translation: CASSLVFLGPVNEQFF.

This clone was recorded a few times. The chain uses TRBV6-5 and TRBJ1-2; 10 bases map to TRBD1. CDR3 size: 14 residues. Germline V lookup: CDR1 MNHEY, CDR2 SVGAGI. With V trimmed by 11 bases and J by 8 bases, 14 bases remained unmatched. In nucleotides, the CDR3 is TGTGCCCTTCACCGTCGGGACAGGGGTTTGGGCTACACCTTC. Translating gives CALHRRDRGLGYTF.